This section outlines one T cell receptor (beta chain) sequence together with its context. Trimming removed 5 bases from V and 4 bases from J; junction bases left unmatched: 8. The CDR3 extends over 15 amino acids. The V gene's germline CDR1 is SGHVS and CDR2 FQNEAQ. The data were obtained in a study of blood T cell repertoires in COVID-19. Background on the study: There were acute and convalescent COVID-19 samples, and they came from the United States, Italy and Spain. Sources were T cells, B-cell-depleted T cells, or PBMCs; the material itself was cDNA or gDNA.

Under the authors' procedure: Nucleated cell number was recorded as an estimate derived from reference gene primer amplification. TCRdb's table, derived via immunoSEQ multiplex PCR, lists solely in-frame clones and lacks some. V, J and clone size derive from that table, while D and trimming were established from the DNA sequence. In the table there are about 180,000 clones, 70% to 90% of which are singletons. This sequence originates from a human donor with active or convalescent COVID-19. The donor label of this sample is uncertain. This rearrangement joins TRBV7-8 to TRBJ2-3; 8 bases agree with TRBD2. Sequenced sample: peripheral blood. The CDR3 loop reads CASSNSGNGADTQYF. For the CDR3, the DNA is TGTGCCAGCAGCAATAGCGGGAACGGGGCAGATACGCAGTATTTT.